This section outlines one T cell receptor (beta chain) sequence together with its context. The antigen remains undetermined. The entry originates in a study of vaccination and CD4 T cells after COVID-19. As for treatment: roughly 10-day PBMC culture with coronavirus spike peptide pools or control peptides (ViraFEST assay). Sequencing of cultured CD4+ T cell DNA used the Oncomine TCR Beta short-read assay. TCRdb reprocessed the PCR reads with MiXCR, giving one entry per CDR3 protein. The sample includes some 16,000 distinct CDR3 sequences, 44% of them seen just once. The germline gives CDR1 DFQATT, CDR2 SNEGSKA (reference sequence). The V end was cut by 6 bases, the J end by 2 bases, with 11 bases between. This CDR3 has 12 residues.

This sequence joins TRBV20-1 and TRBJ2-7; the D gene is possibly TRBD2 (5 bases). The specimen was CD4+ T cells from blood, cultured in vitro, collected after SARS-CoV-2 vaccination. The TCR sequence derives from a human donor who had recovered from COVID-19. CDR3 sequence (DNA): TGCAGTGCGAGGGTATCGGCCTACGAGCAGTACTTC. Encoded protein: CSARVSAYEQYF.